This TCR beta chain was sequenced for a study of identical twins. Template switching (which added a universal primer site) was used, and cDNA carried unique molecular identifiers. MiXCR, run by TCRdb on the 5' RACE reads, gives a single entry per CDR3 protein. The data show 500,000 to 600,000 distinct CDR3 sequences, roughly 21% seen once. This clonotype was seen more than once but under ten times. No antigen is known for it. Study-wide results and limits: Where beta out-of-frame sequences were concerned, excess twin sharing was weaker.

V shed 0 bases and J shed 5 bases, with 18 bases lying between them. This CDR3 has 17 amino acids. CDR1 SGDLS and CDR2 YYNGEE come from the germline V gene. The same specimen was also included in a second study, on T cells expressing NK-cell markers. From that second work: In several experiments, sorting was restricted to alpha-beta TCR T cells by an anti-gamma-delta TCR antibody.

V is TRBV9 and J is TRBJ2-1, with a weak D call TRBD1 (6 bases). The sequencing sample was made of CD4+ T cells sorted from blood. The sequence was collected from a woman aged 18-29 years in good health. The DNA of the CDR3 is TGTGCCAGCAGCGTAGGCCACAGGCAGGGGCTAGACAATGAGCAGTTCTTC. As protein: CASSVGHRQGLDNEQFF.